The next 11 T cell receptor beta chains were all read from a single sample in a study of CD8+ T cells in alopecia areata. Noted treatment: oral pan-JAK inhibitor, 5-10 mg twice daily. The authors extracted RNA and reverse transcribed it into cDNA as the sequencing template. Sequencing was performed with immunoSEQ multiplex PCR; in TCRdb, only in-frame clones are kept and a portion is missing. The sample holds approximately 170,000 clones; 60% to 75% are singletons and the top ten take 12% to 15%. Specimen: CD4+ T cells sorted from blood, collected at week 24, from a patient treated with tofacitinib. All receptors derive from a human donor with alopecia areata.

As DNA, the CDR3 is TGTGCCAGCAGCTTAGCCGACCAAGAGACCCAGTACTTC. Its translation: CASSLADQETQYF. The chain is built from TRBV7-9 and TRBJ2-5; no definite D call. CDR1 is SEHNR and CDR2 is FQNEAQ in the germline V gene (reference sequence). The CDR3 runs 13 residues. Trimming removed 0 bases from V and 0 bases from J, with 2 bases in between.

The gene calls are TRBV29-1 and TRBJ2-7, with D perhaps TRBD2 (5 bases). CDR3 length equals 12 residues. The V end lost 4 bases, the J end lost 6 bases, and 13 bases lay between the germline ends. CDR1 and CDR2 (germline): SQVTM, ANQGSEA. This chain's CDR3 is CSVAPEGTEQYF. CDR3 in DNA: TGCAGCGTTGCCCCCGAGGGTACCGAGCAGTACTTC.

The chain uses TRBV30 and TRBJ1-1; D remains unclear. CDR3 length: 10 residues. V was cut by 6 bases and J by 11 bases, with 13 bases left in between. Germline V lookup: CDR1 GTSNPN, CDR2 SVGIG (reference sequence). CDR3 in DNA: TGTGCCTGCCGAGGGAGGGAGGCTTTCTTT. Translated, it gives CACRGREAFF.

A few counts support this clone. The chain employs TRBV5-1 and TRBJ2-1; no clear D. Germline V CDR1 and CDR2: SGHRS, YFSETQ. The CDR3 contains 15 residues. Trimming pared 1 base from V and 0 bases from J, leaving 8 bases between. CDR3 coding DNA: TGCGCCAGCAGCTTGAGTCAGAGCTCCTACAATGAGCAGTTCTTC. This encodes CASSLSQSSYNEQFF.

The chain carries TRBV9 and TRBJ2-7; D not resolved. The germline gives CDR1 SGDLS, CDR2 YYNGEE. The CDR3 has 14 residues. The V end lost 4 bases, the J end lost 1 base, and 12 bases lay between the germline ends. CDR3 sequence reads: CASSRQKQSYEQYF. CDR3 nucleotides: TGTGCCAGCAGCCGGCAGAAGCAATCCTACGAGCAGTACTTC.

The chain combines TRBV30 with TRBJ1-2; 8 bases are shared with TRBD1. CDR1 and CDR2 from the germline V gene are GTSNPN and SVGIG (reference sequence). The CDR3 has 13 residues. Germline trimming cut 4 bases from V and 8 bases from J; bases unmatched to any gene: 9. The CDR3 loop is CAWNQDRGGGYTF. CDR3 coding DNA: TGTGCCTGGAATCAAGACAGGGGCGGAGGCTACACCTTC.

The V and J genes are TRBV5-1 and TRBJ2-5, with 11 bases matching TRBD2. Trimming cost V 0 bases and J 4 bases; bases outside gene matches: 5. Germline V CDR1 and CDR2: SGHRS, YFSETQ. The CDR3 spans 16 residues. CDR3 nucleotide sequence: TGCGCCAGCAGCTTGGATGTAGCGGGGGGGCGAGAGACCCAGTACTTC. Translating gives CASSLDVAGGRETQYF.

The chain joins TRBV11-2 to TRBJ2-7; D is undetermined. This CDR3 comprises 14 residues. Trimming pared 5 bases from V and 3 bases from J, leaving 14 bases between. The germline CDR1 and CDR2 sequences are SGHAT and FQNNGV. DNA of the CDR3: TGTGCCAGCAGCCGAATGGAGTGGGGCTACGAGCAGTACTTC. As protein: CASSRMEWGYEQYF.

The rearrangement joins TRBV15 to TRBJ1-5, with no clear D. Trimming cost V 6 bases and J 4 bases, with 10 bases left between them. Germline loops: CDR1 LNHNV, CDR2 YYDKDF (reference sequence). CDR3 length: 13 amino acids. CDR3 residues: CATSYWFNQPQHF. The CDR3, as DNA: TGTGCCACCAGTTACTGGTTTAATCAGCCCCAGCATTTT. Filled out from reference TRBV15 and TRBJ1-5, the complete variable domain reads DAMVIQNPRYQVTQFGKPVTLSCSQTLNHNVMYWYQQKSSQAPKLLFHYYDKDFNNEADTPDNFQSRRPNTSFCFLDIRSPGLGDTAMYLCATSYWFNQPQHFGDGTRLSIL.

This clone has just one count. This chain links TRBV4-1 with TRBJ2-6, with unresolved D. The V gene lost 5 bases and the J gene lost 0 bases, with 14 bases spanning the gap. This CDR3 region has 17 residues. Germline lookup yields CDR1 MGHRA and CDR2 YSYEKL. The DNA for the CDR3 is TGCGCCAGCAGCACCCCCGTAGGCGGCTCTGGGGCCAACGTCCTGACTTTC. It specifies CASSTPVGGSGANVLTF.

J is TRBJ2-5 and V is TRBV18; 7 bases agree with TRBD1. The CDR3 consists of 14 residues. Germline V gives CDR1 KGHSH, CDR2 LQKENI. Trimming took 3 bases from V and 1 from J; bases not matched to a gene: 2. CDR3 region: CASSPGQIQETQYF. The CDR3 region has the DNA TGTGCCAGCTCACCGGGACAGATCCAAGAGACCCAGTACTTC.